The entry below describes one T cell receptor beta chain. The CDR3 covers 14 residues. V was clipped by 2 bases and J by 10 bases; unmatched bases: 7. Germline V CDR1 and CDR2: DFQATT, SNEGSKA (reference sequence). The source of the sample is a study of T-cell memory formation after mild COVID-19. TCRdb reprocessed the 5' RACE reads with MiXCR, giving one entry per CDR3 protein. The sample has about 270,000 distinct CDR3 sequences, roughly a sixth seen once. Sequencing input: PBMCs or a T cell subset sorted from them (not recorded which). The origin of this receptor is a man younger than 35 who had mild COVID-19 (a few samples of this study predate the infection). Cell type and time point are not known. The rearrangement links TRBV20-1 to TRBJ2-1, with 11 positions matching TRBD2. The CDR3 spells CSARHSGGVLEQFF. Written as DNA, the CDR3 is TGCAGTGCTAGACATAGCGGGGGGGTTCTAGAGCAGTTCTTC.